This entry describes one TCR beta chain. The J segment lost 8 bases and the V segment lost 5 bases, leaving 7 bases of the junction unmatched. CDR1 and CDR2 from the germline V gene are SGHDN and FVKESK. The CDR3 runs to 15 residues. Assay used: immunoSEQ multiplex PCR; TCRdb lists only in-frame clones, some missing. The table includes about 31,000 clones, roughly 91% detected once. The data are from a study of T cell changes during pregnancy in multiple sclerosis. This specimen consisted of CD4+ T cells from peripheral blood mononuclear cells, obtained in the second trimester of pregnancy. This chain joins TRBV14 and TRBJ1-4, with 11 bases fitting TRBD1. The source is a female donor with multiple sclerosis, enrolled in a pregnancy study. The CDR3 reads CASSSDRGRGEKLFF. The CDR3 bases are TGTGCCAGCAGCTCGGACAGGGGGCGTGGAGAAAAACTGTTTTTT. Full variable domain (remainder filled in from reference TRBV14 and TRBJ1-4): EAGVTQFPSHSVIEKGQTVTLRCDPISGHDNLYWYRRVMGKEIKFLLHFVKESKQDESGMPNNRFLAERTGGTYSTLKVQPAELEDSGVYFCASSSDRGRGEKLFFGSGTQLSVL.